Following are 27 T cell receptor beta chains from one sample sequenced in a study of shared clonotypes between healthy human individuals. CD45RO-negative, CCR7-positively selected cells formed the naive CD8 fraction, excluding terminally differentiated effector memory CD45RA+ cells. Sequencing used immunoSEQ multiplex PCR; TCRdb keeps in-frame clones, though not all of them. The data show hundreds of thousands of clones, around 95% seen once. The sample was naive CD8+ T cells sorted from blood. The receptors were gathered from a woman aged 25 to 45 in good health.

The genes are TRBV27 and TRBJ1-2, with D unresolved. The germline CDR1 and CDR2 sequences are MNHEY and SMNVEV (reference sequence). The CDR3 contains 15 residues. Deletions cut 2 bases from V and 0 bases from J, with 10 bases between. The CDR3 DNA follows: TGTGCCAGCAGTTTAGTCGGCCTAGCTAACTATGGCTACACCTTC. Translated: CASSLVGLANYGYTF.

V gene TRBV11-2 combines with J gene TRBJ1-1; D not resolved. The CDR3 totals 12 residues. The germline V gene has CDR1 SGHAT and CDR2 FQNNGV. The V and J ends lost 5 bases and 8 bases respectively, with 12 bases between them. CDR3 sequence reads: CASSVGTPEAFF. In DNA, the CDR3 is TGTGCCAGCAGCGTAGGAACTCCGGAAGCTTTCTTT.

This chain uses TRBV28 with TRBJ1-5; a possible D gene is TRBD1 (6 bases). This CDR3 is built from 15 residues. V was cut by 3 bases and J by 1 base, with 10 bases left in between. Germline CDR1 is MDHEN and CDR2 is SYDVKM. Here the CDR3 DNA reads TGTGCCAGCAGTTTCCCAGGGGAAAGCAATCAGCCCCAGCATTTT. This gives the protein CASSFPGESNQPQHF.

The chain employs TRBV4-1 and TRBJ2-7; 7 bases fit TRBD1. The V segment lost 0 bases and the J segment 2 bases; nucleotides outside the gene matches: 22. This CDR3 has 21 amino acids. Germline V gene sequence: CDR1 MGHRA, CDR2 YSYEKL. The CDR3 sequence: CASSQDTGFNLVDRPPYEQYF. The CDR3, as DNA: TGCGCCAGCAGCCAAGATACGGGTTTTAATTTGGTGGACAGGCCTCCCTACGAGCAGTACTTC.

The V gene is TRBV20-1, the J gene TRBJ1-1, with D possibly being TRBD1 (5 bases). The CDR3 sequence is 10 residues long. The germline gives CDR1 DFQATT, CDR2 SNEGSKA (reference sequence). The ends were cut back, 2 bases at V and 8 bases at J, with 6 bases in the middle. The CDR3 spells CSARPGEAFF. The CDR3 DNA is TGCAGTGCTAGACCAGGGGAAGCTTTCTTT.

The chain has TRBV7-2 and TRBJ2-7; TRBD2 matches at 8 bases. Germline assignment: CDR1 SGHTA and CDR2 FQGNSA. The V and J ends lost 4 bases and 3 bases, in that order; junction bases with no gene match: 11. This CDR3 region has 16 residues. CDR3 region: CASSWRGLVGFYEQYF. The CDR3 region has the DNA TGTGCCAGCAGCTGGAGGGGACTAGTGGGATTCTACGAGCAGTACTTC.

V usage is TRBV6-6 and J usage is TRBJ2-7, with 8 bases identical to TRBD1. Trimming removed 5 bases from V and 3 bases from J; junction bases left unmatched: 9. The CDR3 extends over 15 amino acids. CDR1 and CDR2 from the germline V gene are MNHNY and SVGAGI (reference sequence). DNA for the CDR3: TGTGCCAGCAGTAACGGACAGGGAGCGTACTACGAGCAGTACTTC. It codes for CASSNGQGAYYEQYF.

This clone was counted a few times. The chain has TRBV13 and TRBJ2-2; 7 bases match TRBD2. Germline V lookup: CDR1 PRHDT, CDR2 FYEKMQ (reference sequence). The V gene end was trimmed by 5 bases and the J gene end by 3 bases; junction bases not matched to a gene: 3. The CDR3 consists of 14 residues. The chain's CDR3 is CASSPGLHTGELFF. Here the CDR3 DNA reads TGTGCCAGCAGCCCGGGACTACACACCGGGGAGCTGTTTTTT.

Concerning this clone itself: The same CDR3 arises from other DNA sequences in this sample as well. The chain joins TRBV11-2 to TRBJ2-7, with D hard to call. The CDR3 spans 11 residues. V gave up 1 base and J gave up 5 bases, with 3 bases separating them. Germline V CDR1 and CDR2: SGHAT, FQNNGV. CDR3 amino acids: CASSLVNEQYF. In DNA, the CDR3 is TGTGCCAGCAGCTTAGTGAACGAGCAGTACTTC. Filled out from reference TRBV11-2 and TRBJ2-7, the complete variable domain reads EAGVAQSPRYKIIEKRQSVAFWCNPISGHATLYWYQQILGQGPKLLIQFQNNGVVDDSQLPKDRFSAERLKGVDSTLKIQPAKLEDSAVYLCASSLVNEQYFGPGTRLTVT.

The DNA for the CDR3 is TGTGCCAGCAGCTTAGCGGGAACTACCGGGGAGCTGTTTTTT. Translating gives CASSLAGTTGELFF. The chain couples TRBV7-7 to TRBJ2-2; D remains unclear. Germline-derived CDR1 and CDR2 are SSHAT and FNYEAQ (reference sequence). With 0 bases removed from V and 5 bases from J, the gap between germline ends came to 7 bases. CDR3 length: 14 amino acids.

This chain uses TRBV10-3 with TRBJ2-1; TRBD2 aligns across 15 bases. V was pared by 2 bases and J by 8 bases, with 13 bases of the junction left unmatched. CDR1 is ENHRY and CDR2 is SYGVKD in the germline V gene. The CDR3 spans 19 residues. CDR3 sequence (DNA): TGTGCCATCAGTGAGACTGGAGGGACTAGCGGGAGGAGAGCCGATGAGCAGTTCTTC. This encodes CAISETGGTSGRRADEQFF.

V and J are TRBV7-9 and TRBJ2-5; D remains ambiguous. Germline-derived CDR1 and CDR2 are SEHNR and FQNEAQ (reference sequence). The CDR3 runs to 12 residues. V was clipped by 8 bases and J by 2 bases, with 9 bases between them. The CDR3 loop reads CASALGQETQYF. The CDR3 DNA sequence: TGTGCCAGCGCACTGGGGCAAGAGACCCAGTACTTC. The variable domain in full, completed from reference TRBV7-9 and TRBJ2-5, reads DTGVSQNPRHKITKRGQNVTFRCDPISEHNRLYWYRQTLGQGPEFLTYFQNEAQLEKSRLLSDRFSAERPKGSFSTLEIQRTEQGDSAMYLCASALGQETQYFGPGTRLLVL.

This clone was counted once. The chain has TRBV30 and TRBJ2-5; perhaps D is TRBD1 or TRBD2 (5 bases each). The DNA end favors TRBJ2-7, so the J call may be wrong. Per germline, CDR1 GTSNPN and CDR2 SVGIG (reference sequence). This CDR3 region has 12 residues. The CDR3 spells CAWSWGSYEQYF. The CDR3 DNA is TGTGCCTGGAGCTGGGGGAGTTACGAGCAGTACTTC.

This clone appeared a single time. The V and J genes are TRBV2 and TRBJ2-6, with D tentatively TRBD1 or TRBD2 (5 bases each). With 3 bases removed from V and 0 bases from J, the gap between germline ends came to 15 bases. The CDR3 contains 18 residues. CDR1 is SNHLY, CDR2 FYNNEI, per germline. The CDR3 region is CASSDWGGQYSGANVLTF. The DNA of the CDR3 is TGTGCCAGCAGTGATTGGGGCGGGCAATACTCTGGGGCCAACGTCCTGACTTTC.

The V gene is TRBV13, the J gene TRBJ2-3; TRBD1 matches 8 bases. CDR3 length: 15 residues. Losses at the gene ends were 4 bases for V and 2 bases for J; bases not matched to a gene: 5. CDR1 is PRHDT and CDR2 is FYEKMQ in the germline V gene (reference sequence). Written as DNA, the CDR3 is TGTGCCAGCAGCTATGGGGACAGGAACACAGATACGCAGTATTTT. Its protein is CASSYGDRNTDTQYF.

This clone appeared once. V is TRBV6-6 and J is TRBJ2-7; D not certain. V was pared by 6 bases and J by 4 bases, with 7 bases between. The V gene's germline CDR1 is MNHNY and CDR2 SVGAGI (reference sequence). The CDR3 runs 11 residues. CDR3 residues: CASRLGYEQYF. The CDR3 nucleotides read TGTGCCAGCAGGTTGGGATACGAGCAGTACTTC.

This rearrangement joins TRBV6-6 to TRBJ2-1, with 8 bases that match TRBD2. CDR1 is MNHNY, CDR2 SVGAGI, per germline (reference sequence). This CDR3 contains 16 residues. V lost 0 bases and J lost 6; bases outside the gene matches: 7. The CDR3 loop is CASSYSLAGGANEQFF. CDR3 in DNA: TGTGCCAGCAGTTACTCCCTAGCGGGCGGGGCCAATGAGCAGTTCTTC.

The chain couples TRBV25-1 to TRBJ2-7; 9 nucleotides agree with TRBD1. The V gene's germline CDR1 is MGHDK and CDR2 SYGVNS. CDR3 size: 15 residues. Trimming took 6 bases from V and 3 from J; bases not matched to a gene: 9. The DNA for the CDR3 is TGTGCCAGCAGCACCGGGACAGGGTACCTCTACGAGCAGTACTTC. Translating it yields CASSTGTGYLYEQYF.

V is TRBV6-6 and J is TRBJ2-1; perhaps TRBD1 as D (6 bases). Germline V gene lookup returns CDR1 MNHNY and CDR2 SVGAGI (reference sequence). The CDR3 totals 15 residues. V was clipped by 0 bases and J by 5 bases, with 11 bases between them. CDR3: CASSYSSGQNNEQFF. The CDR3 DNA sequence: TGTGCCAGCAGTTACTCTTCCGGACAGAACAATGAGCAGTTCTTC.

The chain carries TRBV6-6 and TRBJ2-1, with 7 bases lining up with TRBD2. Germline V CDR1 and CDR2: MNHNY, SVGAGI (reference sequence). This CDR3 comprises 16 residues. The V segment lost 0 bases and the J segment 1 base; nucleotides outside the gene matches: 3. CDR3 sequence reads: CASSYSAGVSYNEQFF. The CDR3 DNA reads as TGTGCCAGCAGTTACTCTGCGGGAGTTTCCTACAATGAGCAGTTCTTC.

This chain joins TRBV19 and TRBJ1-2; a weak D match, TRBD1 (6 bases). Germline V gene lookup returns CDR1 LNHDA and CDR2 SQIVND (reference sequence). V lost 4 bases and J 5 bases, leaving 8 bases between the germline ends. This CDR3 region has 12 residues. The CDR3 spells CASSTGQYGYTF. In DNA, the CDR3 is TGTGCCAGTAGTACTGGACAGTATGGCTACACCTTC. The variable domain in full, with the rest retrieved from reference TRBV19 and TRBJ1-2, is DGGITQSPKYLFRKEGQNVTLSCEQNLNHDAMYWYRQDPGQGLRLIYYSQIVNDFQKGDIAEGYSVSREKKESFPLTVTSAQKNPTAFYLCASSTGQYGYTFGSGTRLTVV.

Comment on this clone: The same CDR3 also results from other DNA sequences found in this sample. This chain connects TRBV27 to TRBJ2-7; TRBD2 matches at 8 bases. Germline V gives CDR1 MNHEY, CDR2 SMNVEV (reference sequence). The CDR3 contains 14 residues. Unmatched junction bases numbered 4, after V lost 3 bases and J lost 3 bases. The CDR3 loop reads CASSLRGVGYEQYF. In DNA, the CDR3 is TGTGCCAGCAGTTTGCGGGGGGTAGGCTACGAGCAGTACTTC.

This CDR3 is CASSQDFGFQPQHF. DNA of the CDR3: TGCGCCAGCAGCCAAGATTTTGGATTTCAGCCCCAGCATTTT. The chain links TRBV4-1 to TRBJ1-5; D uncertain. The CDR3 is 14 amino acids. Germline CDR1 reads MGHRA; CDR2 reads YSYEKL. V was pared by 0 bases and J by 6 bases, with 9 bases between.

V usage is TRBV7-9 and J usage is TRBJ2-7, with D possibly matching TRBD2 (6 bases). Germline V lookup: CDR1 SEHNR, CDR2 FQNEAQ (reference sequence). V dropped 5 bases and J dropped 7 bases, with 9 bases sitting between them. CDR3 length equals 11 residues. CDR3 region: CASSPSVEQYF. DNA of the CDR3: TGTGCCAGCAGCCCTAGCGTGGAGCAGTACTTC.

The V gene is TRBV4-1, the J gene TRBJ1-2; the match to TRBD1 covers 9 bases. Germline values: CDR1 MGHRA, CDR2 YSYEKL. This CDR3 spans 15 amino acids. The junction had 5 bases not matched to a gene; V was cut back by 3 bases and J by 3 bases. The CDR3 loop reads CASSQRTGADYGYTF. In nucleotides, the CDR3 is TGCGCCAGCAGCCAGAGGACAGGGGCAGACTATGGCTACACCTTC.

This chain's CDR3 is CASSLSKGALETQYF. The CDR3 nucleotides are TGTGCCAGCAGCTTGTCTAAGGGGGCCTTAGAGACCCAGTACTTC. The chain combines TRBV7-9 with TRBJ2-5, with 7 bases matching TRBD1. The CDR3 spans 15 residues. J was trimmed by 4 bases and V by 3 bases; bases with no gene match: 8. Germline CDR1 is SEHNR and CDR2 is FQNEAQ (reference sequence).

The chain carries TRBV28 and TRBJ2-7; 8 bases are shared with TRBD2. CDR1 is MDHEN, CDR2 SYDVKM, per germline. Trimming took 5 bases from V and 2 from J; bases not matched to a gene: 2. CDR3 size: 13 residues. The CDR3 loop is CASSQGLAYEQYF. Here the CDR3 DNA reads TGTGCCAGCAGTCAGGGACTAGCCTACGAGCAGTACTTC.